This T cell receptor (beta chain) was sequenced during a study of T-cell reconstitution after alpha-beta-depleted transplantation in children. Preparation of the TCRbeta library used unique molecular identifiers. TCRdb independently ran MiXCR on the PCR reads; one entry per CDR3 protein. The sample contains 250,000 to 350,000 distinct CDR3 sequences, almost 10% of which appear only once. Germline lookup yields CDR1 SGHRS and CDR2 YFSETQ. The CDR3 runs to 14 residues. V was cut by 0 bases and J by 8 bases, with 14 bases left in between. The clonotype was recovered from a human donor who donated a stem cell graft to a child with SCID. Sequenced material: PBMCs from the stem cell graft donor, taken from the stem cell graft. V is TRBV5-1 and J is TRBJ1-2, with D possibly being TRBD1 (5 bases). In DNA, the CDR3 is TGCGCCAGCAGCTTGGTCTCAGGGAGCGGCGGCTACACCTTC. It specifies CASSLVSGSGGYTF.